The 24 T cell receptor beta chains below come from one sample, sequenced in a study of PD-L1 blockade in urothelial cancer. Time point in this sample: peripheral blood 6 weeks after treatment start. The assay was immunoSEQ multiplex PCR, and TCRdb's table has in-frame clones only and misses some. The data contain about 91,000 clones, around four fifths of them seen just once; the ten biggest clones take up 8.4%. The source material was PBMCs, sampled around atezolizumab (anti-PD-L1) treatment. The source of these receptors is a man between 65 and 79 years old with urothelial cancer.

The gene calls are TRBV6-6 and TRBJ1-1, with 7 bases that match TRBD1. V dropped 2 bases and J dropped 5; count of bases not matched to a gene: 2. The CDR3 consists of 13 residues. CDR1 and CDR2 (germline): MNHNY, SVGAGI (reference sequence). This CDR3 is CASSYEGATEAFF. The CDR3 DNA sequence: TGTGCCAGCAGTTACGAGGGGGCAACTGAAGCTTTCTTT.

The rearrangement uses TRBV6-5 and TRBJ2-5; 8 bases map to TRBD1. The CDR3 is 14 residues long. Trimming took 6 bases from V and 1 from J; bases not matched to a gene: 4. The germline CDR1 and CDR2 sequences are MNHEY and SVGAGI. The CDR3 spells CASSGTGGQETQYF. The CDR3 region has the DNA TGTGCCAGCAGCGGTACAGGGGGCCAAGAGACCCAGTACTTC.

The chain's CDR3 is CASSYARTGGGSYTF. The CDR3 DNA is TGTGCCAGCAGCTACGCGAGGACAGGGGGCGGTAGCTACACCTTC. The chain carries TRBV28 and TRBJ1-2; 11 bases align to TRBD1. After removal of 6 bases from V and 9 bases from J, the junction contained 12 bases not matched to a gene. Germline V gene data show CDR1 as MDHEN and CDR2 as SYDVKM. This CDR3 region has 15 residues.

The V and J genes are TRBV27 and TRBJ2-3; TRBD2 matches 8 bases. The CDR3 has 17 amino acids. Germline V lookup: CDR1 MNHEY, CDR2 SMNVEV (reference sequence). V gave up 5 bases and J gave up 0 bases; unmatched junction bases: 10. The CDR3 nucleotides are TGTGCCAGCAGTCCGCGGGGTAGCGGGACGAGCACAGATACGCAGTATTTT. Its translation: CASSPRGSGTSTDTQYF.

This chain links TRBV5-3 with TRBJ2-1, with D perhaps TRBD2 (5 bases). TRBV5-3 has ORF status, its function being uncertain. V was shortened by 1 base and J by 5 bases, with 13 bases between the two germline ends. The CDR3 length is 15 residues. The CDR3 DNA reads as TGTGCCAGAAGCTTGATAGGGAGTGATAACAATGAGCAGTTCTTC. This translates into CARSLIGSDNNEQFF.

This clone came up a few times. V and J are TRBV19 and TRBJ1-2, with no clear D. CDR1 LNHDA and CDR2 SQIVND come from the germline V gene (reference sequence). The CDR3 contains 15 residues. The germline V and J ends were trimmed by 3 bases and 0 bases, with 11 bases remaining between them. DNA for the CDR3: TGTGCCAGTAGTATGACACACCGACCTAACTATGGCTACACCTTC. Encoded protein: CASSMTHRPNYGYTF. Using reference TRBV19 and TRBJ1-2 for the parts outside the CDR3, the full variable domain is DGGITQSPKYLFRKEGQNVTLSCEQNLNHDAMYWYRQDPGQGLRLIYYSQIVNDFQKGDIAEGYSVSREKKESFPLTVTSAQKNPTAFYLCASSMTHRPNYGYTFGSGTRLTVV.

J is TRBJ2-3 and V is TRBV6-6, with 10 bases that match TRBD2. This CDR3 region has 15 residues. The V gene's germline CDR1 is MNHNY and CDR2 SVGAGI (reference sequence). Trimming took 6 bases from V and 0 from J; bases not matched to a gene: 3. CDR3 sequence reads: CASRISGGSTDTQYF. The CDR3 nucleotides read TGTGCCAGCAGAATTAGCGGGGGGAGCACAGATACGCAGTATTTT.

This clone appeared once. V and J are TRBV10-2 and TRBJ2-1; D remains ambiguous. Trimming took 8 bases from V and 10 from J, leaving 12 bases between them. The germline gives CDR1 WSHSY, CDR2 SAAADI. CDR3 length: 11 amino acids. CDR3 bases: TGCGCCAGCTCCGACGGTAGCGAGCAGTTCTTC. The encoded protein is CASSDGSEQFF.

The chain employs TRBV19 and TRBJ1-1, with D tentatively TRBD1 (5 bases). Germline CDR1 LNHDA, CDR2 SQIVND (reference sequence). The CDR3 spans 16 residues. Trimming removed 4 bases at V and 4 bases at J, with 19 bases between. In DNA form, the CDR3 reads TGTGCCAGTAGTAAAACTTCAGGGCCGGTGAGCACTGAAGCTTTCTTT. Protein sequence: CASSKTSGPVSTEAFF.

This clone occurred a few times. This chain links TRBV7-2 with TRBJ2-1; TRBD2 is a possible D gene (5 bases). V was clipped by 1 base and J by 12 bases, with 13 bases between them. Germline V CDR1 and CDR2: SGHTA, FQGNSA. The CDR3 consists of 13 residues. The CDR3: CASSLGTPTVQFF. In nucleotides, the CDR3 is TGTGCCAGCAGCTTAGGGACTCCGACCGTGCAGTTCTTC.

The rearrangement joins TRBV18 to TRBJ2-1, with a possible D match to TRBD1 (6 bases). Per germline, CDR1 KGHSH and CDR2 LQKENI. The V end lost 3 bases, the J end lost 4 bases, and 16 bases lay between the germline ends. This CDR3 comprises 16 residues. CDR3 in amino acids: CASSPLDRTRYNEQFF. The CDR3 nucleotides are TGTGCCAGCTCACCCCTTGACAGGACGAGGTACAATGAGCAGTTCTTC.

The chain recombines TRBV5-8 with TRBJ1-2, with D perhaps matching TRBD1 (6 bases). Trimming pared 5 bases from V and 8 bases from J, leaving 16 bases between. CDR3 length: 13 amino acids. Germline assignment: CDR1 SGHTS and CDR2 YDEGEE. CDR3 loop: CASRVGGVDGYTF. For the CDR3, the DNA is TGTGCCAGCAGAGTAGGGGGAGTAGACGGCTACACCTTC. The full variable domain, completed using reference TRBV5-8 and TRBJ1-2, is EAGVTQSPTHLIKTRGQQATLRCSPISGHTSVYWYQQALGLGLQFLLWYDEGEERNRGNFPPRFSGRQFPNYSSELNVNALELEDSALYLCASRVGGVDGYTFGSGTRLTVV.

This chain uses TRBV5-1 with TRBJ1-3; the D gene is possibly TRBD1 (6 bases). Trimming removed 4 bases from V and 0 bases from J, with 11 bases in between. Germline loops: CDR1 SGHRS, CDR2 YFSETQ. The CDR3 extends over 15 amino acids. The CDR3 bases are TGCGCCAGCAGCCTAACAGGGATCTCTGGAAACACCATATATTTT. Its protein is CASSLTGISGNTIYF.

This clone has a single count. The J gene is TRBJ2-5, the V gene TRBV5-1; D unresolved. The CDR3 has 13 residues. The germline gives CDR1 SGHRS, CDR2 YFSETQ. The V end lost 3 bases, the J end lost 1 base, and 7 bases lay between the germline ends. The CDR3 coding sequence is TGCGCCAGCAGCTGGGCTTCCCAAGAGACCCAGTACTTC. This translates into CASSWASQETQYF.

About this clone: The sample contains more than one DNA sequence encoding this CDR3. The J gene is TRBJ1-1, the V gene TRBV6-4; D not resolved. The ends were cut back, 5 bases at V and 0 bases at J, with 7 bases in the middle. CDR1 is MRHNA, CDR2 SNTAGT, per germline. CDR3 length: 13 amino acids. The CDR3 spells CASSRDMNTEAFF. The CDR3 DNA is TGTGCCAGCAGTCGAGATATGAACACTGAAGCTTTCTTT.

This rearrangement joins TRBV9 to TRBJ1-2; 7 positions agree with TRBD1. This CDR3 is built from 17 residues. The V segment lost 4 bases and the J segment 4 bases; nucleotides outside the gene matches: 16. Germline CDR1 SGDLS, CDR2 YYNGEE. The CDR3, as DNA: TGTGCCAGCAGCCGTGGACAAATGGACAGGAGCCTCTATGGCTACACCTTC. The encoded protein is CASSRGQMDRSLYGYTF. Full variable domain (rest looked up from reference TRBV9 and TRBJ1-2): DSGVTQTPKHLITATGQRVTLRCSPRSGDLSVYWYQQSLDQGLQFLIQYYNGEERAKGNILERFSAQQFPDLHSELNLSSLELGDSALYFCASSRGQMDRSLYGYTFGSGTRLTVV.

The J gene is TRBJ2-2, the V gene TRBV5-6; 11 nucleotides agree with TRBD2. V lost 2 bases to trimming and J lost 1 base; unmatched junction nucleotides: 1. The CDR3 is 16 residues long. Germline V gene sequence: CDR1 SGHDT, CDR2 YYEEEE. The CDR3 sequence is CASSFGLAGNTGELFF. CDR3 sequence (DNA): TGTGCCAGCAGCTTCGGACTAGCGGGGAACACCGGGGAGCTGTTTTTT. Variable domain in full (rest from reference TRBV5-6 and TRBJ2-2): DAGVTQSPTHLIKTRGQQVTLRCSPKSGHDTVSWYQQALGQGPQFIFQYYEEEERQRGNFPDRFSGHQFPNYSSELNVNALLLGDSALYLCASSFGLAGNTGELFFGEGSRLTVL.

The rearrangement links TRBV6-6 to TRBJ2-5; D not certain. The CDR3 sequence is 15 residues long. Looked up from germline, CDR1 is MNHNY and CDR2 is SVGAGI (reference sequence). V lost 1 base and J 7 bases, leaving 16 bases between the germline ends. CDR3: CASSYFRQAKATQYF. Here the CDR3 DNA reads TGTGCCAGCAGTTACTTTCGGCAGGCCAAGGCGACCCAGTACTTC.

The chain is built from TRBV4-3 and TRBJ2-1; 7 nucleotides match TRBD2. The CDR3 sequence is 16 residues long. Germline V lookup: CDR1 LGHNA, CDR2 YSLEER. With 0 bases clipped from V and 3 bases from J, the junction kept 5 bases outside the gene matches. DNA for the CDR3: TGCGCCAGCAGCCAAGATCGGGCTAGCGGCTACAATGAGCAGTTCTTC. Its protein is CASSQDRASGYNEQFF.

V and J are TRBV6-5 and TRBJ1-1; D unclear. Germline-derived CDR1 and CDR2 are MNHEY and SVGAGI. The CDR3 runs 15 residues. The V gene lost 5 bases and the J gene lost 1 base, with 14 bases spanning the gap. The CDR3 region has the DNA TGTGCCAGCAGTAAACCCTCTGGAGCGAACACTGAAGCTTTCTTT. Amino acids: CASSKPSGANTEAFF.

The V and J genes are TRBV6-5 and TRBJ1-2; tentative D call: TRBD1 (5 bases). This CDR3 is built from 15 residues. In germline, CDR1 is MNHEY, CDR2 SVGAGI. The V end lost 2 bases, the J end lost 4 bases, and 14 bases lay between the germline ends. The CDR3 reads CASSYQIQDLYGYTF. Written as DNA, the CDR3 is TGTGCCAGCAGTTACCAGATACAGGATCTCTATGGCTACACCTTC.

The rearrangement uses TRBV5-6 and TRBJ1-1, with 8 bases identical to TRBD1. The CDR3 totals 14 residues. Germline lookup yields CDR1 SGHDT and CDR2 YYEEEE. V was pared by 1 base and J by 1 base, with 0 bases of the junction left unmatched. The CDR3 DNA sequence: TGTGCCAGCAGCTTGCAGGGGGCGAACACTGAAGCTTTCTTT. It translates to CASSLQGANTEAFF.

This clone was picked up one time. The J gene is TRBJ2-2, the V gene TRBV9, with D possibly matching TRBD2 (6 bases). This CDR3 contains 13 residues. Trimming took off 3 bases at V and 9 bases at J, with 12 bases between the two ends. CDR1 and CDR2 (germline): SGDLS, YYNGEE. The DNA for the CDR3 is TGTGCCAGCAGCGCGGGACTCCCCAGGGAGCTGTTTTTT. This codes for CASSAGLPRELFF.

The rearrangement joins TRBV9 to TRBJ1-6; 8 bases agree with TRBD1. CDR1 SGDLS and CDR2 YYNGEE come from the germline V gene. V shed 6 bases, J shed 6 bases, and the junction held 5 bases outside the gene matches. The CDR3 length is 14 residues. The CDR3 DNA follows: TGTGCCAGCACTAGGACAGGGTCTAATTCACCCCTCCACTTT. This sequence encodes CASTRTGSNSPLHF. The whole variable domain, filled in from reference TRBV9 and TRBJ1-6, reads DSGVTQTPKHLITATGQRVTLRCSPRSGDLSVYWYQQSLDQGLQFLIQYYNGEERAKGNILERFSAQQFPDLHSELNLSSLELGDSALYFCASTRTGSNSPLHFGNGTRLTVT.